A single sample is the source of the 29 T cell receptor beta chains below, sequenced in a study of T cell responses to AZD1222 COVID-19 vaccine. Generated by immunoSEQ multiplex PCR, the TCRdb table keeps only in-frame clones and is missing some. This table holds about 140,000 clones, about nine tenths found once. Sequences were derived from peripheral blood, sampled on day 0 of AZD1222 vaccination. All receptors derive from an adult in good health.

The J gene is TRBJ2-2, the V gene TRBV29-1; no clear D gene. The germline V gene encodes CDR1 SQVTM and CDR2 ANQGSEA. Deletions cut 4 bases from V and 1 base from J, with 10 bases between. This CDR3 contains 14 residues. CDR3 DNA sequence: TGCAGCGTTGTGGGCCATATGAACACCGGGGAGCTGTTTTTT. Protein: CSVVGHMNTGELFF.

J is TRBJ1-2 and V is TRBV28; TRBD1 might be the D (5 bases). Trimming took off 3 bases at V and 4 bases at J, with 21 bases between the two ends. Looked up from germline, CDR1 is MDHEN and CDR2 is SYDVKM. This CDR3 has 17 amino acids. The CDR3 protein is CASSLGITGGFGYGYTF. As DNA, the CDR3 is TGTGCCAGCAGTTTGGGGATAACGGGGGGATTTGGCTATGGCTACACCTTC.

This clone was counted once. CDR3 DNA sequence: TGTGCCAGCTCACTAGGCCGACAGGGCAATCAGCCCCAGCATTTT. Residues: CASSLGRQGNQPQHF. The chain joins TRBV18 to TRBJ1-5, with TRBD1 as a possible D gene (6 bases). CDR3 size: 15 residues. Germline CDR1 KGHSH, CDR2 LQKENI. The germline V and J ends were trimmed by 4 bases and 2 bases, with 12 bases remaining between them.

J is TRBJ2-3 and V is TRBV6-2 or TRBV6-3; 8 positions match TRBD2. This CDR3 spans 18 amino acids. Germline V gene data show CDR1 as MNHEY and CDR2 as SVGEGT. Trimming took 6 bases from V and 3 from J; bases not matched to a gene: 17. The CDR3 DNA reads as TGTGCCAGCAGCACAGGGTATGCAAGCGGGAGTCGTACAGATACGCAGTATTTT. Protein product: CASSTGYASGSRTDTQYF.

The gene calls are TRBV27 and TRBJ1-1; D perhaps matches TRBD1 (6 bases). The V end lost 4 bases, the J end lost 1 base, and 10 bases lay between the germline ends. CDR1 is MNHEY and CDR2 is SMNVEV in the germline V gene (reference sequence). The CDR3 is made up of 14 amino acids. CDR3 coding DNA: TGTGCCAGCAGTTCCTGGACAGAGAACACTGAAGCTTTCTTT. This translates into CASSSWTENTEAFF.

The rearrangement uses TRBV4-1 and TRBJ1-3; TRBD1 might be the D (5 bases). Per the germline V gene, CDR1 is MGHRA and CDR2 is YSYEKL. V was shortened by 3 bases and J by 1 base, with 22 bases between the two germline ends. CDR3 length equals 19 residues. Here the CDR3 DNA reads TGCGCCAGCAGCCAGAGGGGATTAGAGGCCACCGGGTCTGGAAACACCATATATTTT. Translation gives CASSQRGLEATGSGNTIYF.

The rearrangement joins TRBV19 to TRBJ1-1; D is ambiguous. Germline CDR1 LNHDA, CDR2 SQIVND (reference sequence). CDR3 size: 15 residues. The ends were cut back, 1 base at V and 1 base at J, with 10 bases in the middle. This CDR3 reads CASSIAWRTNTEAFF. CDR3 bases: TGTGCCAGTAGTATAGCCTGGCGGACGAACACTGAAGCTTTCTTT.

The CDR3: CASWDSSYEQYF. CDR3 coding DNA: TGTGCCAGCTGGGACAGCTCCTACGAGCAGTACTTC. The chain couples TRBV6-5 to TRBJ2-7; 7 nucleotides line up with TRBD1. Germline V CDR1 and CDR2: MNHEY, SVGAGI. The CDR3 consists of 12 residues. After removal of 8 bases from V and 0 bases from J, the junction contained 1 base not matched to a gene.

This chain links TRBV27 with TRBJ2-3; weak D call: TRBD1 (5 bases). The CDR3 loop spans 15 amino acids. The V end was cut by 4 bases, the J end by 3 bases, with 14 bases between. Looked up from germline, CDR1 is MNHEY and CDR2 is SMNVEV (reference sequence). The CDR3 here is CASSSTPPGTDTQYF. CDR3 bases: TGTGCCAGCAGTTCAACCCCCCCAGGGACAGATACGCAGTATTTT.

V is TRBV18 and J is TRBJ1-1; D gene unclear. Germline CDR1 reads KGHSH; CDR2 reads LQKENI. V was pared by 1 base and J by 0 bases, with 6 bases between. The CDR3 has 14 residues. This CDR3 is CASSPLTLNTEAFF. The CDR3 nucleotides read TGTGCCAGCTCACCACTCACTCTGAACACTGAAGCTTTCTTT.

The rearrangement joins TRBV19 to TRBJ1-6; D call uncertain. V lost 3 bases, J lost 8 bases, and 14 bases lay in between. Germline loops: CDR1 LNHDA, CDR2 SQIVND (reference sequence). The CDR3 is 15 amino acids. The CDR3 coding sequence is TGTGCCAGTAGTATGGTCAGTCCTGAGGATTCACCCCTCCACTTT. It specifies CASSMVSPEDSPLHF.

The rearrangement joins TRBV11-2 to TRBJ2-7; no clear D. The CDR3 spans 14 residues. The germline CDR1 and CDR2 sequences are SGHAT and FQNNGV. The V and J ends lost 2 bases and 0 bases respectively, with 8 bases between them. CDR3 in amino acids: CASSLLRNSYEQYF. The CDR3 DNA reads as TGTGCCAGCAGCTTACTCCGCAACTCCTACGAGCAGTACTTC. The full variable domain, its missing parts supplied by reference TRBV11-2 and TRBJ2-7, is EAGVAQSPRYKIIEKRQSVAFWCNPISGHATLYWYQQILGQGPKLLIQFQNNGVVDDSQLPKDRFSAERLKGVDSTLKIQPAKLEDSAVYLCASSLLRNSYEQYFGPGTRLTVT.

This rearrangement joins TRBV28 to TRBJ1-2; TRBD1 matches at 7 bases. Germline assignment: CDR1 MDHEN and CDR2 SYDVKM. This CDR3 is built from 12 residues. With V trimmed by 6 bases and J by 4 bases, 2 bases remained unmatched. Written as DNA, the CDR3 is TGTGCCAGCAGCTACAGGGGCTATGGCTACACCTTC. This sequence encodes CASSYRGYGYTF.

The table lists this clone with a few counts. The chain employs TRBV29-1 and TRBJ2-7; the D is unclear. CDR1 and CDR2 (germline): SQVTM, ANQGSEA. V was cut by 2 bases and J by 0 bases, with 11 bases left in between. The CDR3 is made up of 14 amino acids. This chain's CDR3 is CSVESGSSSYEQYF. In DNA form, the CDR3 reads TGCAGCGTTGAATCCGGGTCCTCCTCCTACGAGCAGTACTTC.

This clone is a singleton in its sample. CDR3 loop: CASSSLAGGPYEQYF. CDR3 bases: TGTGCCAGCAGCTCCCTAGCGGGAGGGCCCTACGAGCAGTACTTC. The gene calls are TRBV5-4 and TRBJ2-7; 12 bases fit TRBD2. The J segment lost 2 bases and the V segment lost 3 bases, leaving 3 bases of the junction unmatched. This CDR3 is built from 15 residues. Germline CDR1 and CDR2: SGHNT and YYREEE (reference sequence).

V is TRBV18 and J is TRBJ2-5; 7 nucleotides match TRBD1. The length of the CDR3 is 14 residues. CDR1 is KGHSH, CDR2 LQKENI, per germline. V lost 5 bases and J lost 4; bases outside the gene matches: 7. The CDR3 coding sequence is TGTGCCAGCTCAAAGGGGGCTCCTCGAGAGACCCAGTACTTC. Protein product: CASSKGAPRETQYF. Full variable domain (rest looked up from reference TRBV18 and TRBJ2-5): NAGVMQNPRHLVRRRGQEARLRCSPMKGHSHVYWYRQLPEEGLKFMVYLQKENIIDESGMPKERFSAEFPKEGPSILRIQQVVRGDSAAYFCASSKGAPRETQYFGPGTRLLVL.

The V gene is TRBV19, the J gene TRBJ1-4, with D maybe TRBD1 (5 bases). Germline V lookup: CDR1 LNHDA, CDR2 SQIVND (reference sequence). CDR3 length: 13 amino acids. Trimming removed 10 bases at V and 7 bases at J, with 16 bases between. CDR3 protein: CATLQERGEKLFF. In DNA, the CDR3 is TGTGCCACCTTACAGGAAAGGGGTGAAAAACTGTTTTTT. The complete variable domain, with remaining parts taken from reference TRBV19 and TRBJ1-4, reads DGGITQSPKYLFRKEGQNVTLSCEQNLNHDAMYWYRQDPGQGLRLIYYSQIVNDFQKGDIAEGYSVSREKKESFPLTVTSAQKNPTAFYLCATLQERGEKLFFGSGTQLSVL.

The genes are TRBV28 and TRBJ2-5; 10 nucleotides align to TRBD2. Germline V gene lookup returns CDR1 MDHEN and CDR2 SYDVKM. CDR3 length equals 15 residues. The V gene end was trimmed by 5 bases and the J gene end by 4 bases; junction bases not matched to a gene: 7. This CDR3 reads CASSRSGGASETQYF. Here the CDR3 DNA reads TGTGCCAGCAGTAGGAGCGGGGGGGCTTCAGAGACCCAGTACTTC.

The chain carries TRBV19 and TRBJ1-1; D is unresolved. Germline V gives CDR1 LNHDA, CDR2 SQIVND (reference sequence). The CDR3 runs to 14 residues. The V and J ends lost 3 bases and 1 base respectively, with 9 bases between them. Here the CDR3 reads CASSIPSKNTEAFF. The CDR3, as DNA: TGTGCCAGTAGTATCCCTTCTAAGAACACTGAAGCTTTCTTT.

This chain joins TRBV19 and TRBJ2-6, with 9 bases that match TRBD1. This CDR3 comprises 17 residues. V dropped 7 bases and J dropped 1; count of bases not matched to a gene: 8. Germline CDR1 and CDR2: LNHDA and SQIVND (reference sequence). This CDR3 reads CASIRTGTGSGANVLTF. The CDR3 DNA follows: TGTGCCAGTATTCGAACGGGGACAGGGTCTGGGGCCAACGTCCTGACTTTC.

The V gene is TRBV3-1 (or the pseudogene TRBV3-2), the J gene TRBJ2-3, with 7 nucleotides matching TRBD2. Germline V lookup: CDR1 LGHDT, CDR2 YNNKEL (reference sequence). There are 14 residues in the CDR3. The V and J ends lost 2 bases and 4 bases, in that order; junction bases with no gene match: 3. The CDR3 reads CASSQSAGADTQYF. CDR3 nucleotides: TGTGCCAGCAGCCAAAGTGCGGGAGCAGATACGCAGTATTTT.

The rearrangement uses TRBV5-4 and TRBJ1-1; tentatively, D is TRBD1 (5 bases). The CDR3 runs 13 residues. Per the germline V gene, CDR1 is SGHNT and CDR2 is YYREEE (reference sequence). Trimming took 10 bases from V and 1 from J, leaving 14 bases between them. The CDR3 sequence: CAVGDRSNTEAFF. CDR3 DNA: TGTGCCGTCGGGGACCGATCGAACACTGAAGCTTTCTTT. The variable domain in full, completed from reference TRBV5-4 and TRBJ1-1, reads ETGVTQSPTHLIKTRGQQVTLRCSSQSGHNTVSWYQQALGQGPQFIFQYYREEENGRGNFPPRFSGLQFPNYSSELNVNALELDDSALYLCAVGDRSNTEAFFGQGTRLTVV.

The V gene is TRBV18, the J gene TRBJ1-3, with a possible D match to TRBD1 (6 bases). Deletions cut 1 base from V and 4 bases from J, with 11 bases between. CDR3 size: 15 residues. The germline CDR1 and CDR2 sequences are KGHSH and LQKENI. The CDR3 loop is CASSPLGQLGNTIYF. The CDR3 DNA sequence: TGTGCCAGCTCACCACTTGGACAGCTGGGAAACACCATATATTTT.

The rearrangement joins TRBV5-4 to TRBJ2-7; D is uncertain. CDR1 is SGHNT, CDR2 YYREEE, per germline (reference sequence). CDR3 length equals 14 residues. Deletions cut 3 bases from V and 1 base from J, with 11 bases between. The CDR3 is CASSSADGSYEQYF. The CDR3 nucleotides are TGTGCCAGCAGCTCGGCGGACGGATCCTACGAGCAGTACTTC.

The CDR3 loop is CASTVSMGAQRTEAFF. The CDR3 region has the DNA TGTGCCAGCACGGTTTCGATGGGGGCCCAGCGGACTGAAGCTTTCTTT. This rearrangement joins TRBV7-9 to TRBJ1-1; weak D call: TRBD1 (6 bases). Trimming removed 7 bases at V and 5 bases at J, with 23 bases between. Germline CDR1 and CDR2: SEHNR and FQNEAQ (reference sequence). CDR3 length: 16 residues.

The chain joins TRBV28 to TRBJ1-5, with D perhaps TRBD1 (5 bases). This CDR3 spans 15 amino acids. Trimming removed 7 bases at V and 6 bases at J, with 19 bases between. Germline-derived CDR1 and CDR2 are MDHEN and SYDVKM. The DNA for the CDR3 is TGTGCCAGCATCCAGGAGGCAGATCAGGGTCAGCCCCAGCATTTT. Amino acid sequence: CASIQEADQGQPQHF.

This clone was counted only a few times. This chain connects TRBV7-2 to TRBJ2-2; TRBD2 aligns across 14 bases. The germline CDR1 and CDR2 sequences are SGHTA and FQGNSA. The length of the CDR3 is 19 residues. J lost 3 bases, V lost 3 bases, and 9 bases had no gene match. CDR3 sequence (DNA): TGTGCCAGCAGCTTCCCGGGACTAGCGGGAGTTGACTACACCGGGGAGCTGTTTTTT. Protein sequence: CASSFPGLAGVDYTGELFF.

This clone was found once. The J gene is TRBJ2-3, the V gene TRBV5-4, with TRBD2 as a possible D gene (6 bases). This CDR3 spans 18 amino acids. Germline V gene data show CDR1 as SGHNT and CDR2 as YYREEE (reference sequence). Between the trimmed V and J ends, which lost 5 bases and 2 bases, there was a span of 24 bases. CDR3 amino acids: CASSPGVASSGFTDTQYF. Written as DNA, the CDR3 is TGTGCCAGCAGTCCGGGGGTTGCAAGTAGCGGCTTCACAGATACGCAGTATTTT.

The sample holds one count of this clone. This chain uses TRBV28 with TRBJ2-5; D is possibly TRBD2 (7 bases). Trimming removed 7 bases from V and 0 bases from J, with 18 bases in between. CDR1 is MDHEN and CDR2 is SYDVKM in the germline V gene. The CDR3 runs 16 residues. This chain's CDR3 is CASTPWGGADQETQYF. CDR3 nucleotide sequence: TGTGCCAGCACCCCGTGGGGGGGGGCGGACCAAGAGACCCAGTACTTC.